The 31 T cell receptor beta chains below come from one sample, sequenced in a study of blood T cell repertoires in COVID-19. The table came from immunoSEQ multiplex PCR; TCRdb's copy has only in-frame clones and leaves some out. The sample has over 100,000 clones; over 70% are singletons. Sequencing was performed on peripheral blood. Every receptor here comes from a woman aged 70-85 years with acute or convalescent COVID-19.

The rearrangement uses TRBV25-1 and TRBJ1-5; D possibly corresponds to TRBD1 (5 bases). Germline V gives CDR1 MGHDK, CDR2 SYGVNS. The CDR3 spans 13 residues. Trimming shortened V by 7 bases and J by 7 bases, and 14 bases separated the two germline ends. Here the CDR3 reads CASKGQGSQPQHF. The CDR3 bases are TGTGCCAGCAAGGGGCAGGGAAGCCAGCCCCAGCATTTT.

The count of this clone is one. The gene calls are TRBV2 and TRBJ1-2, with D perhaps TRBD1 (5 bases). Per germline, CDR1 SNHLY and CDR2 FYNNEI. There are 14 residues in the CDR3. V was trimmed by 2 bases and J by 4 bases, leaving 11 bases between them. CDR3 loop: CASSELQEIYGYTF. The CDR3, as DNA: TGTGCCAGCAGTGAACTACAGGAAATCTATGGCTACACCTTC.

The V gene is TRBV7-2, the J gene TRBJ1-1; no definite D call. V was clipped by 1 base and J by 4 bases, with 10 bases between them. Germline-derived CDR1 and CDR2 are SGHTA and FQGNSA. The CDR3 contains 14 residues. The CDR3 nucleotides are TGTGCCAGCAGCTTAGGACTGAGGCCCACTGAAGCTTTCTTT. Translation gives CASSLGLRPTEAFF.

This clone was picked up a small number of times. The chain combines TRBV7-3 with TRBJ2-1, with D possibly TRBD1 on 5 matching bases. Germline CDR1 and CDR2: SGHTA and FQGTGA. V lost 1 base, J lost 3 bases, and 13 bases lay in between. CDR3 size: 16 residues. The CDR3 coding sequence is TGTGCCAGCAGCTTAAGGGCGTCAGGGTACTACAATGAGCAGTTCTTC. Protein sequence: CASSLRASGYYNEQFF.

This rearrangement joins TRBV5-1 to TRBJ2-1; 9 positions agree with TRBD2. The CDR3 contains 14 residues. CDR1 is SGHRS and CDR2 is YFSETQ in the germline V gene. The J segment lost 7 bases and the V segment lost 4 bases, leaving 6 bases of the junction unmatched. The chain's CDR3 is CASSPGTSTNEQFF. CDR3 nucleotides: TGCGCCAGCAGCCCCGGGACTAGCACTAATGAGCAGTTCTTC.

This clone has only one observation. The chain recombines TRBV28 with TRBJ2-7; 7 positions match TRBD1. The CDR3 is 15 residues long. Germline assignment: CDR1 MDHEN and CDR2 SYDVKM. Germline trimming cut 3 bases from V and 6 bases from J; bases unmatched to any gene: 11. The CDR3 region has the DNA TGTGCCAGCAGTTTTCGGCAGGGGGATTACCCCGAGCAGTACTTC. Amino acids: CASSFRQGDYPEQYF.

CDR3 region: CASSLGGTGLNTEAFF. CDR3 bases: TGTGCCAGCAGCTTGGGCGGGACAGGTTTGAACACTGAAGCTTTCTTT. This chain joins TRBV5-5 and TRBJ1-1; TRBD1 matches at 8 bases. Germline V CDR1 and CDR2: SGHKS, YYEKEE (reference sequence). The CDR3 length is 16 residues. The trim removed 0 bases at V and 0 bases at J, leaving 4 bases unmatched.

The CDR3 here is CASSPSSGIPRGTDTQYF. CDR3 DNA: TGTGCCAGCAGCCCGTCTAGCGGGATACCTCGGGGCACAGATACGCAGTATTTT. The rearrangement uses TRBV14 and TRBJ2-3, with 9 positions matching TRBD2. Germline CDR1 is SGHDN and CDR2 is FVKESK. J gave up 1 base and V 4 bases, and 12 bases lay outside the gene matches. The CDR3 spans 18 residues.

The V gene is TRBV24-1, the J gene TRBJ1-3; tentative D call: TRBD1 (6 bases). Germline V CDR1 and CDR2: KGHDR, SFDVKD. V lost 4 bases, J lost 0 bases, and 15 bases lay in between. The length of the CDR3 is 17 residues. For the CDR3, the DNA is TGTGCCACCAGTGAGACAGGACAGATTTACTCTGGAAACACCATATATTTT. It yields the protein CATSETGQIYSGNTIYF.

The chain couples TRBV28 to TRBJ2-1; TRBD2 agrees at 12 bases. Germline V lookup: CDR1 MDHEN, CDR2 SYDVKM. V dropped 5 bases and J dropped 6; count of bases not matched to a gene: 5. This CDR3 is 15 amino acids long. For the CDR3, the DNA is TGTGCCAGCAGTCCTAGCGGGAGGGGAATCAATGAGCAGTTCTTC. Protein product: CASSPSGRGINEQFF.

This clone was observed a handful of times. The chain carries TRBV30 and TRBJ1-5, with TRBD1 identical over 7 bases. This CDR3 has 15 amino acids. V was pared by 2 bases and J by 6 bases, with 10 bases of the junction left unmatched. CDR1 and CDR2 (germline): GTSNPN, SVGIG (reference sequence). The DNA for the CDR3 is TGTGCCTGGAGTAACAGGGGTACAAGGGGTCAGCCCCAGCATTTT. It specifies CAWSNRGTRGQPQHF.

This rearrangement joins TRBV6-6 to TRBJ2-4; 7 nucleotides line up with TRBD2. The germline V gene encodes CDR1 MNHNY and CDR2 SVGAGI (reference sequence). Losses at the gene ends were 7 bases for V and 0 bases for J; bases not matched to a gene: 6. There are 15 residues in the CDR3. This chain's CDR3 is CASTPGRVAKNIQYF. The CDR3 DNA follows: TGTGCCAGCACCCCGGGGAGGGTAGCCAAAAACATTCAGTACTTC.

This rearrangement joins TRBV5-4 to TRBJ1-4; D remains ambiguous. This CDR3 is 14 amino acids long. Germline V gene data show CDR1 as SGHNT and CDR2 as YYREEE (reference sequence). Trimming pared 4 bases from V and 6 bases from J, leaving 13 bases between. The CDR3 reads CASSPGRRDEKLFF. The CDR3 nucleotides read TGTGCCAGCAGCCCGGGCCGGAGGGATGAAAAACTGTTTTTT.

The chain carries TRBV9 and TRBJ2-1; TRBD2 might be the D (6 bases). Trimming took off 4 bases at V and 6 bases at J, with 11 bases between the two ends. Germline values: CDR1 SGDLS, CDR2 YYNGEE. The CDR3 is made up of 13 amino acids. CDR3 in amino acids: CASSRDSLNEQFF. Written as DNA, the CDR3 is TGTGCCAGCAGCAGGGACTCTCTCAATGAGCAGTTCTTC.

The sample holds one count of this clone. This sequence joins TRBV18 and TRBJ1-6; unclear D gene. The CDR3 runs 15 residues. CDR1 and CDR2 from the germline V gene are KGHSH and LQKENI. V dropped 0 bases and J dropped 7 bases, with 10 bases sitting between them. The DNA of the CDR3 is TGTGCCAGCTCACCACCGTCTGGGGAGAATTCACCCCTCCACTTT. It encodes CASSPPSGENSPLHF. Using reference TRBV18 and TRBJ1-6 for the parts outside the CDR3, the full variable domain is NAGVMQNPRHLVRRRGQEARLRCSPMKGHSHVYWYRQLPEEGLKFMVYLQKENIIDESGMPKERFSAEFPKEGPSILRIQQVVRGDSAAYFCASSPPSGENSPLHFGNGTRLTVT.

This clone was recorded only once. The chain carries TRBV19 and TRBJ2-5, with 9 bases fitting TRBD1. Unmatched junction bases numbered 2, after V lost 7 bases and J lost 2 bases. CDR1 is LNHDA and CDR2 is SQIVND in the germline V gene (reference sequence). This CDR3 comprises 13 residues. The DNA for the CDR3 is TGTGCCAGTACACAGGGGGCACAAGAGACCCAGTACTTC. Translation gives CASTQGAQETQYF.

The V call is TRBV24-1, the J call TRBJ2-5; TRBD2 matches 8 bases. Germline V gives CDR1 KGHDR, CDR2 SFDVKD. CDR3 length equals 15 residues. V trimming: 4 bases; J trimming: 0 bases; junction bases outside the gene matches: 3. CDR3 sequence reads: CATSEPGGYQETQYF. The CDR3 DNA is TGTGCCACCAGTGAGCCGGGAGGGTACCAAGAGACCCAGTACTTC.

The DNA for the CDR3 is TGTGCCAGCAGCGTAGTTGGAGGGGAAATCTTCTCTGGAAACACCATATATTTT. The encoded protein is CASSVVGGEIFSGNTIYF. The chain is built from TRBV9 and TRBJ1-3; D may be TRBD1 (5 bases). Germline V gene data show CDR1 as SGDLS and CDR2 as YYNGEE. V lost 0 bases, J lost 0 bases, and 16 bases lay in between. This CDR3 is 18 amino acids long. Combining the CDR3 with reference TRBV9 and TRBJ1-3 gives the whole variable domain DSGVTQTPKHLITATGQRVTLRCSPRSGDLSVYWYQQSLDQGLQFLIQYYNGEERAKGNILERFSAQQFPDLHSELNLSSLELGDSALYFCASSVVGGEIFSGNTIYFGEGSWLTVV.

The table lists this clone with a count of one. The J gene is TRBJ2-1, the V gene TRBV7-6; possibly TRBD1 for D (7 bases). Per germline, CDR1 SGHVS and CDR2 FNYEAQ. CDR3 length: 18 residues. V lost 0 bases, J lost 4 bases, and 19 bases lay in between. CDR3 DNA: TGTGCCAGCAGCTTAGCGCGGCAGGGGGGACGGGATTACAATGAGCAGTTCTTC. Its protein is CASSLARQGGRDYNEQFF.

There are a few counts of this clone. V is TRBV6-1 and J is TRBJ1-1, with D perhaps TRBD1 (6 bases). The CDR3 is 16 residues long. V was pared by 4 bases and J by 4 bases, with 19 bases between. CDR1 is MNHNS and CDR2 is SASEGT in the germline V gene. The CDR3 coding sequence is TGTGCCAGCAGTGTGGGGGGGGCCAGGGGTGGCACTGAAGCTTTCTTT. Translating gives CASSVGGARGGTEAFF.

This clone came up once. The CDR3: CASKGGAAQPQHF. CDR3 coding DNA: TGTGCCAGCAAGGGGGGGGCAGCTCAGCCCCAGCATTTT. This chain joins TRBV2 and TRBJ1-5; a weak D match, TRBD1 (6 bases). V was cut by 7 bases and J by 6 bases, with 13 bases left in between. CDR1 is SNHLY and CDR2 is FYNNEI in the germline V gene. The CDR3 totals 13 residues.

The chain uses TRBV3-1 (or the pseudogene TRBV3-2) and TRBJ1-1; D is uncertain. Trimming shortened V by 5 bases and J by 3 bases, and 13 bases separated the two germline ends. Per the germline V gene, CDR1 is LGHDT and CDR2 is YNNKEL (reference sequence). The CDR3 spans 14 residues. The CDR3 coding sequence is TGTGCCAGCAGCTCCCGGGATAGGGACACTGAAGCTTTCTTT. It translates to CASSSRDRDTEAFF.

V and J are TRBV7-3 and TRBJ2-1; 9 positions match TRBD2. Trimming took 1 base from V and 6 from J; bases not matched to a gene: 13. Germline lookup yields CDR1 SGHTA and CDR2 FQGTGA. CDR3 length equals 18 residues. This CDR3 reads CASSLNGPRVAGVNEQFF. The CDR3 nucleotides are TGTGCCAGCAGCTTAAACGGCCCGAGGGTAGCGGGAGTCAATGAGCAGTTCTTC.

V and J are TRBV10-3 and TRBJ2-7; TRBD2 matches at 8 bases. The CDR3 is 17 amino acids. Per germline, CDR1 ENHRY and CDR2 SYGVKD. V was clipped by 3 bases and J by 7 bases; unmatched bases: 17. The CDR3 protein is CAISDPTSATTRREQYF. CDR3 bases: TGTGCCATCAGTGACCCGACTAGCGCAACGACAAGAAGGGAGCAGTACTTC.

The chain uses TRBV9 and TRBJ2-5; a possible D gene is TRBD1 (6 bases). Germline V CDR1 and CDR2: SGDLS, YYNGEE. CDR3 length: 14 amino acids. V lost 4 bases to trimming and J lost 2 bases, with 12 bases between them. The CDR3 sequence: CASSLQGSQETQYF. In nucleotides, the CDR3 is TGTGCCAGCAGCCTCCAGGGGTCTCAAGAGACCCAGTACTTC.

The chain carries TRBV7-9 and TRBJ2-1; 7 nucleotides agree with TRBD1. The CDR3 consists of 17 residues. J lost 7 bases, V lost 1 base, and 13 bases had no gene match. Germline values: CDR1 SEHNR, CDR2 FQNEAQ (reference sequence). The CDR3 loop reads CASSLVRGLLLPNEQFF. The CDR3 DNA follows: TGTGCCAGCAGCTTAGTGAGGGGGCTCCTCCTACCTAATGAGCAGTTCTTC.

J is TRBJ1-2 and V is TRBV9; 8 bases are a match to TRBD1. The V segment lost 6 bases and the J segment 4 bases; nucleotides outside the gene matches: 14. The CDR3 spans 16 residues. From germline, CDR1 is SGDLS and CDR2 YYNGEE. For the CDR3, the DNA is TGTGCCAGCACCAAGAGGGCGGGACAGGCCGCCTATGGCTACACCTTC. Translated: CASTKRAGQAAYGYTF.

The chain has TRBV12-5 and TRBJ2-3; D is ambiguous. V lost 1 base and J lost 7, with 6 bases in between. The CDR3 covers 12 residues. Germline CDR1 is LGHNT and CDR2 is FRNRAP. DNA of the CDR3: TGTGCTAGTGGTTTGGATGAGAATACGCAGTATTTT. Its translation is CASGLDENTQYF.

J is TRBJ1-1 and V is TRBV7-2; possibly TRBD1 for D (6 bases). V was clipped by 5 bases and J by 3 bases, with 13 bases between them. This CDR3 region has 14 residues. Germline CDR1 reads SGHTA; CDR2 reads FQGNSA. This CDR3 is CASSTPDSYTEAFF. CDR3 DNA sequence: TGTGCCAGCAGCACACCGGACAGCTACACTGAAGCTTTCTTT.

The rearrangement uses TRBV9 and TRBJ2-1; D gene ambiguous. Looked up from germline, CDR1 is SGDLS and CDR2 is YYNGEE. V was trimmed by 0 bases and J by 0 bases, leaving 7 bases between them. This CDR3 has 15 residues. DNA of the CDR3: TGTGCCAGCAGCGTAGAAACAAGCTCCTACAATGAGCAGTTCTTC. This sequence encodes CASSVETSSYNEQFF. The whole variable domain, filled in from reference TRBV9 and TRBJ2-1, reads DSGVTQTPKHLITATGQRVTLRCSPRSGDLSVYWYQQSLDQGLQFLIQYYNGEERAKGNILERFSAQQFPDLHSELNLSSLELGDSALYFCASSVETSSYNEQFFGPGTRLTVL.

The V and J genes are TRBV4-1 and TRBJ1-6, with D possibly TRBD1 on 5 matching bases. Trimming left V 4 bases short and J 8 bases short, with 15 bases between. The CDR3 consists of 15 residues. CDR1 and CDR2 from the germline V gene are MGHRA and YSYEKL. The CDR3 loop is CASSRPGTADSPLHF. In nucleotides, the CDR3 is TGCGCCAGCAGCCGCCCCGGGACTGCGGATTCACCCCTCCACTTT.